One sample yielded the 24 T cell receptor beta chains listed below, sequenced in a study of CD8+ T cells in alopecia areata. Extracted RNA was reverse transcribed, and the resulting cDNA served as sequencing template. Sequencing was performed with immunoSEQ multiplex PCR; in TCRdb, only in-frame clones are kept and a portion is missing. This table holds about 23,000 clones, around 56% found once. The material sequenced was NKG2D-high CD8+ T cells sorted from blood. The source is a human donor with alopecia areata.

The chain has TRBV5-1 and TRBJ2-1, with a weak D call TRBD1 (6 bases). The CDR3 loop spans 15 amino acids. Trimming removed 2 bases from V and 10 bases from J, with 19 bases in between. Germline V gene data show CDR1 as SGHRS and CDR2 as YFSETQ. The CDR3 loop reads CASSFSTGPRLEQFF. CDR3 bases: TGCGCCAGCAGCTTTTCAACAGGGCCGCGCCTCGAGCAGTTCTTC.

The V gene is TRBV10-1, the J gene TRBJ2-7, with 7 bases aligning to TRBD2. J was trimmed by 3 bases and V by 3 bases; bases with no gene match: 8. Germline lookup yields CDR1 WNHNN and CDR2 SYGVQD (reference sequence). CDR3 size: 15 residues. The CDR3 reads CASSDSAGSIYEQYF. CDR3 in DNA: TGCGCCAGCAGTGATTCAGCGGGAAGCATCTACGAGCAGTACTTC.

This clone has just a few counts. This chain uses TRBV28 with TRBJ2-4; D might be TRBD1 (6 bases). This CDR3 has 16 amino acids. Germline V CDR1 and CDR2: MDHEN, SYDVKM. Trimming removed 5 bases at V and 0 bases at J, with 14 bases between. DNA of the CDR3: TGTGCCAGCAGTACCCGACAGGCCGTAGCCAAAAACATTCAGTACTTC. It encodes CASSTRQAVAKNIQYF.

This chain links TRBV28 with TRBJ2-7; D not resolved. V lost 6 bases and J lost 4, with 7 bases in between. The germline V gene encodes CDR1 MDHEN and CDR2 SYDVKM. The CDR3 covers 11 residues. The DNA for the CDR3 is TGTGCCAGCAGCCCTGGTTACGAGCAGTACTTC. It is translated as CASSPGYEQYF.

The sample holds a few counts of this clone. J is TRBJ2-5 and V is TRBV4-1; a possible D gene is TRBD1 (6 bases). Between the trimmed V and J ends, which lost 2 bases and 5 bases, there was a span of 15 bases. The CDR3 contains 15 residues. CDR1 is MGHRA and CDR2 is YSYEKL in the germline V gene. This CDR3 is CASSQPDRTGETQYF. In DNA, the CDR3 is TGCGCCAGCAGCCAACCCGACAGGACGGGGGAGACCCAGTACTTC.

This chain connects TRBV5-1 to TRBJ1-2; D is ambiguous. This CDR3 has 14 residues. Between the trimmed V and J ends, which lost 0 bases and 4 bases, there was a span of 10 bases. Germline assignment: CDR1 SGHRS and CDR2 YFSETQ. CDR3 protein: CASSLEHRGYGYTF. For the CDR3, the DNA is TGCGCCAGCAGCTTGGAGCATCGCGGCTATGGCTACACCTTC.

The J gene is TRBJ2-2, the V gene TRBV11-3; D not resolved. The CDR3 extends over 17 amino acids. The V end was cut by 8 bases, the J end by 0 bases, with 19 bases between. Germline CDR1 is SGHNT and CDR2 is YENEEA. CDR3 sequence reads: CASGPPTLRPNTGELFF. DNA of the CDR3: TGTGCCAGCGGACCTCCTACCCTGCGACCGAACACCGGGGAGCTGTTTTTT. Full variable domain (remainder filled in from reference TRBV11-3 and TRBJ2-2): EAGVVQSPRYKIIEKKQPVAFWCNPISGHNTLYWYLQNLGQGPELLIRYENEEAVDDSQLPKDRFSAERLKGVDSTLKIQPAELGDSAVYLCASGPPTLRPNTGELFFGEGSRLTVL.

This clone appeared a few times. CDR3 in DNA: TGTGCCAGCGGAGACAACTTCTATGGCTACACCTTC. Residues: CASGDNFYGYTF. The genes are TRBV7-9 and TRBJ1-2; D is undetermined. Germline V gene lookup returns CDR1 SEHNR and CDR2 FQNEAQ (reference sequence). The ends were cut back, 8 bases at V and 4 bases at J, with 11 bases in the middle. The CDR3 extends over 12 amino acids.

This clone was found a few times. V is TRBV5-1 and J is TRBJ2-2; perhaps TRBD1 as D (5 bases). V was clipped by 1 base and J by 11 bases, with 15 bases between them. In germline, CDR1 is SGHRS, CDR2 YFSETQ. The length of the CDR3 is 14 residues. CDR3 coding DNA: TGCGCCAGCAGCTTGACAGGAACGGACCGCGAGCTGTTTTTT. It specifies CASSLTGTDRELFF.

The chain employs TRBV27 and TRBJ2-4; TRBD1 matches at 7 bases. V shed 7 bases and J 0 bases; nucleotides not matched to a gene: 6. The CDR3 sequence is 15 residues long. Germline V gene sequence: CDR1 MNHEY, CDR2 SMNVEV (reference sequence). The CDR3, as DNA: TGTGCCAGCATGGACAGGATCCTAGCCAAAAACATTCAGTACTTC. This encodes CASMDRILAKNIQYF.

The genes are TRBV27 and TRBJ2-7; D could derive from TRBD1 or TRBD2 (5 bases each). Trimming shortened V by 4 bases and J by 2 bases, and 12 bases separated the two germline ends. The CDR3 is made up of 14 amino acids. CDR1 is MNHEY, CDR2 SMNVEV, per germline (reference sequence). The CDR3 protein is CASSYGDAAYEQYF. The CDR3 DNA follows: TGTGCCAGCAGTTACGGGGACGCCGCCTACGAGCAGTACTTC.

V is TRBV9 and J is TRBJ2-7, with no clear D. The germline CDR1 and CDR2 sequences are SGDLS and YYNGEE. Trimming shortened V by 3 bases and J by 3 bases, and 10 bases separated the two germline ends. CDR3 length: 13 residues. The DNA of the CDR3 is TGTGCCAGCAGCGAAACAGCTAGCTACGAGCAGTACTTC. This encodes CASSETASYEQYF.

In this sample, this clone turned up many times. V gene TRBV13 combines with J gene TRBJ2-3; D is ambiguous. Germline V gives CDR1 PRHDT, CDR2 FYEKMQ (reference sequence). With 6 bases removed from V and 4 bases from J, the gap between germline ends came to 8 bases. The CDR3 runs to 12 residues. The DNA of the CDR3 is TGTGCCAGCAGAGCAGGATCAGATACGCAGTATTTT. Translating gives CASRAGSDTQYF.

This clone was picked up many times. V usage is TRBV10-3 and J usage is TRBJ1-4; no firm D call. Trimming took off 4 bases at V and 1 base at J, with 7 bases between the two ends. The germline V gene has CDR1 ENHRY and CDR2 SYGVKD. The CDR3 spans 14 residues. In nucleotides, the CDR3 is TGTGCCATCAGTGGGTCAGGAACTAATGAAAAACTGTTTTTT. It codes for CAISGSGTNEKLFF.

There are many counts of this clone. The chain employs TRBV10-2 and TRBJ2-7; 9 nucleotides agree with TRBD1. The CDR3 has 14 amino acids. J was trimmed by 2 bases and V by 2 bases; bases with no gene match: 1. Germline V lookup: CDR1 WSHSY, CDR2 SAAADI. The CDR3 DNA is TGCGCCAGCAGTGAGGGACAGGGGACCTACGAGCAGTACTTC. Encoded protein: CASSEGQGTYEQYF.

The chain has TRBV10-3 and TRBJ2-7; 12 bases line up with TRBD2. This CDR3 has 14 amino acids. Trimming at V came to 5 bases and at J to 2 bases, leaving 1 base not matched to a gene. Germline V lookup: CDR1 ENHRY, CDR2 SYGVKD. CDR3 in DNA: TGTGCCATCAGTAGGACTAGCGGGACCTACGAGCAGTACTTC. This gives the protein CAISRTSGTYEQYF.

This clone has just a few counts. The chain joins TRBV19 to TRBJ1-1; TRBD1 might be the D (5 bases). Trimming pared 3 bases from V and 3 bases from J, leaving 11 bases between. The V gene's germline CDR1 is LNHDA and CDR2 SQIVND (reference sequence). The CDR3 covers 14 residues. CDR3 sequence: CASSMGRAYTEAFF. CDR3 nucleotide sequence: TGTGCCAGTAGTATGGGCAGGGCCTACACTGAAGCTTTCTTT.

This clone was picked up one time. The chain uses TRBV4-2 and TRBJ2-1, with D uncertain. CDR1 and CDR2 (germline): LGHNA, YNFKEQ. Trimming took off 4 bases at V and 1 base at J, with 5 bases between the two ends. CDR3 length: 13 amino acids. This CDR3 reads CASSLNSYNEQFF. CDR3 DNA: TGTGCCAGCAGCCTGAATTCCTACAATGAGCAGTTCTTC.

CDR3 sequence: CASSLTGAYGYTF. The CDR3, as DNA: TGTGCCAGCAGCCTCACAGGGGCCTATGGCTACACCTTC. This chain uses TRBV7-8 with TRBJ1-2; TRBD1 aligns across 7 bases. The CDR3 spans 13 residues. The germline V gene has CDR1 SGHVS and CDR2 FQNEAQ. After removal of 5 bases from V and 4 bases from J, the junction contained 4 bases not matched to a gene.

This clone was seen a few times. The J gene is TRBJ2-1, the V gene TRBV5-6, with D unclear. Germline V gives CDR1 SGHDT, CDR2 YYEEEE. The V end lost 4 bases, the J end lost 9 bases, and 11 bases lay between the germline ends. The length of the CDR3 is 12 residues. CDR3 sequence reads: CASSVINAEQFF. In nucleotides, the CDR3 is TGTGCCAGCAGCGTGATTAACGCTGAGCAGTTCTTC.

The chain employs TRBV29-1 and TRBJ1-1, with D uncertain. Per the germline V gene, CDR1 is SQVTM and CDR2 is ANQGSEA. The CDR3 spans 15 residues. V was cut by 3 bases and J by 2 bases, with 16 bases left in between. As DNA, the CDR3 is TGCAGCGTTGACGCTACGGTGGACGGAAACACTGAAGCTTTCTTT. Translation gives CSVDATVDGNTEAFF.

This sequence joins TRBV7-9 and TRBJ2-1, with D perhaps matching TRBD1 (5 bases). Germline V gene sequence: CDR1 SEHNR, CDR2 FQNEAQ (reference sequence). The CDR3 loop spans 12 amino acids. Trimming left V 7 bases short and J 7 bases short, with 11 bases between. CDR3 DNA: TGTGCCAGCACCACAGGCGGTAATGAGCAGTTCTTC. Protein sequence: CASTTGGNEQFF.

The gene calls are TRBV9 and TRBJ1-5, with a weak D call TRBD1 (5 bases). The CDR3 totals 15 residues. Trimming took 0 bases from V and 6 from J, leaving 13 bases between them. From germline, CDR1 is SGDLS and CDR2 YYNGEE. CDR3 protein: CASSVGGVTGQPQHF. The CDR3 region has the DNA TGTGCCAGCAGCGTAGGGGGGGTTACGGGTCAGCCCCAGCATTTT.

The chain joins TRBV6-1 to TRBJ1-2; no reliable D call. The germline V gene has CDR1 MNHNS and CDR2 SASEGT. Trimming shortened V by 4 bases and J by 2 bases, and 8 bases separated the two germline ends. This CDR3 has 13 amino acids. Here the CDR3 reads CASSVPGNYGYTF. In DNA, the CDR3 is TGTGCCAGCAGTGTCCCTGGAAACTATGGCTACACCTTC.